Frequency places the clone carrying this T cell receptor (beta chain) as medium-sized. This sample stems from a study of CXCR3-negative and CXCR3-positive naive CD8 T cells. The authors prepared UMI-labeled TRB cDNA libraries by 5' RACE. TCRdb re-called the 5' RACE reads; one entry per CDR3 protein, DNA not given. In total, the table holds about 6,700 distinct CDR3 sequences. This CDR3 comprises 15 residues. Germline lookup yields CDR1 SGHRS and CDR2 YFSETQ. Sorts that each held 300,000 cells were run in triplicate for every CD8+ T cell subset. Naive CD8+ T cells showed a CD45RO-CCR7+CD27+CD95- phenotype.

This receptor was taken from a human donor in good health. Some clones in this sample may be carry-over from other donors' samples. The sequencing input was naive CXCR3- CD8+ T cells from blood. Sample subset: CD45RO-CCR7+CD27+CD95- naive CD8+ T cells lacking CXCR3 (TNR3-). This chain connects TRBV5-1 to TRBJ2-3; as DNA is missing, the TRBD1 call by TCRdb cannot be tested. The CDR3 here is CASSRREGRTDTQYF.